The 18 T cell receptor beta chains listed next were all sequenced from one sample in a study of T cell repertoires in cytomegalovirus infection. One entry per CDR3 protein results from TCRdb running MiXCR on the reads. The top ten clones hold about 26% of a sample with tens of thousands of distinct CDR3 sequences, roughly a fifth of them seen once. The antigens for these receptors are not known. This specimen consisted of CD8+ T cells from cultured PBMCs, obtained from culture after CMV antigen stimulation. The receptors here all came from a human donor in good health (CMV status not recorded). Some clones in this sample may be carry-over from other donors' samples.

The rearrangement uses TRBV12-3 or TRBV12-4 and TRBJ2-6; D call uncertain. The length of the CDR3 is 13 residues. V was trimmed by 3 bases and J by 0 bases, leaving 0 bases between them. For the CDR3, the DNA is TGTGCCAGCAGTTTCTCTGGGGCCAACGTCCTGACTTTC. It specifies CASSFSGANVLTF.

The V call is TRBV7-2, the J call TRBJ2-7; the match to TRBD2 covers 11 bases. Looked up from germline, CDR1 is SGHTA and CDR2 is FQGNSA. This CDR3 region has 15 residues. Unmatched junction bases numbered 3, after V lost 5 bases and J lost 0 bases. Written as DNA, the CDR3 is TGTGCCAGCAGCCAGGGACTAGCGGCCTCCTACGAGCAGTACTTC. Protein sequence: CASSQGLAASYEQYF.

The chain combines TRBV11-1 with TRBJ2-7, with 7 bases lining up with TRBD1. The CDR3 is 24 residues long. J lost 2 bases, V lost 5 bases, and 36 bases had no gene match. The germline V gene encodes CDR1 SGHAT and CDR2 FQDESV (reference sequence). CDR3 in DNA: TGTGCCAGCAGCCCATCAAATCCTGGGGTGGAGACGACCGAAGGGGGCAGAGGAACCTACGAGCAGTACTTC. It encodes CASSPSNPGVETTEGGRGTYEQYF. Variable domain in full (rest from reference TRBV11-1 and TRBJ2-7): EAEVAQSPRYKITEKSQAVAFWCDPISGHATLYWYRQILGQGPELLVQFQDESVVDDSQLPKDRFSAERLKGVDSTLKIQPAELGDSAMYLCASSPSNPGVETTEGGRGTYEQYFGPGTRLTVT.

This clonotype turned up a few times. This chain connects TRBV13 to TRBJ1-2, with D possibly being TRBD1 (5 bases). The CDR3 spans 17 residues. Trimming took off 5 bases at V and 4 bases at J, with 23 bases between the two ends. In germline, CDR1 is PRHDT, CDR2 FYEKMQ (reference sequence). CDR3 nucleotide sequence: TGTGCCAGCAGCCCAGACGGTCAGGGTTTAGGAATCTATGGCTACACCTTC. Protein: CASSPDGQGLGIYGYTF. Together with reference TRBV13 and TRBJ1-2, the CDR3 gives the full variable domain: AAGVIQSPRHLIKEKRETATLKCYPIPRHDTVYWYQQGPGQDPQFLISFYEKMQSDKGSIPDRFSAQQFSDYHSELNMSSLELGDSALYFCASSPDGQGLGIYGYTFGSGTRLTVV.

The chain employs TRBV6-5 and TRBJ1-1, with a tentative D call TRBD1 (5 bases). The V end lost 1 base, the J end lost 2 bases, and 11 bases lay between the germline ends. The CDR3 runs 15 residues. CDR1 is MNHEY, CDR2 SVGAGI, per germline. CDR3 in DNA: TGTGCCAGCAGTTACTTCCCCAGGGCAAACACTGAAGCTTTCTTT. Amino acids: CASSYFPRANTEAFF.

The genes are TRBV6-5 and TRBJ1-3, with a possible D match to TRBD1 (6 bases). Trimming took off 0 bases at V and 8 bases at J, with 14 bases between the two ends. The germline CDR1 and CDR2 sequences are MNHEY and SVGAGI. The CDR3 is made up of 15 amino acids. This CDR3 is CASSYSGGQGHTIYF. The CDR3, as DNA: TGTGCCAGCAGTTACTCGGGGGGCCAGGGTCACACCATATATTTT.

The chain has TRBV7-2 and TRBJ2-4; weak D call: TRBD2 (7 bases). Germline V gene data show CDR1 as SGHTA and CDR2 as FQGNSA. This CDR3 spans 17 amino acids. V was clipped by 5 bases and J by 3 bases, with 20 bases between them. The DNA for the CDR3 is TGTGCCAGCAGCCCTTTCGGGGAGGGGGGGGACAAAAACATTCAGTACTTC. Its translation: CASSPFGEGGDKNIQYF.

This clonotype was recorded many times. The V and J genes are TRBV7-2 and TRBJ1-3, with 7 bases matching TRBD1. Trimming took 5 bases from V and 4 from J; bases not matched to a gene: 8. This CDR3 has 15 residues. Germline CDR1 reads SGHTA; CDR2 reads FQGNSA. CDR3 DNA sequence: TGTGCCAGCAGCCCCCAGGGGGGCGGGGGAAACACCATATATTTT. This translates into CASSPQGGGGNTIYF.

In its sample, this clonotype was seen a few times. CDR3 amino acids: CASSDPRLAGVKEQYF. As DNA, the CDR3 is TGTGCCAGCAGTGACCCTCGACTAGCGGGAGTAAAGGAGCAGTACTTC. The chain is built from TRBV6-1 and TRBJ2-7, with 12 bases matching TRBD2. Germline CDR1 and CDR2: MNHNS and SASEGT. V was clipped by 3 bases and J by 7 bases; unmatched bases: 10. There are 16 residues in the CDR3.

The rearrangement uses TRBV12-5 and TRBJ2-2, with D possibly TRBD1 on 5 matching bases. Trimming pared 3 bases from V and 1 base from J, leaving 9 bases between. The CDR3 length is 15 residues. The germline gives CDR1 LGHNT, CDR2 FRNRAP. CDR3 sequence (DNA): TGTGCTAGTGGTTTTTACAGGAAGAACACCGGGGAGCTGTTTTTT. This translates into CASGFYRKNTGELFF. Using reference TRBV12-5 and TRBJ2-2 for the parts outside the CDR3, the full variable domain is DARVTQTPRHKVTEMGQEVTMRCQPILGHNTVFWYRQTMMQGLELLAYFRNRAPLDDSGMPKDRFSAEMPDATLATLKIQPSEPRDSAVYFCASGFYRKNTGELFFGEGSRLTVL.

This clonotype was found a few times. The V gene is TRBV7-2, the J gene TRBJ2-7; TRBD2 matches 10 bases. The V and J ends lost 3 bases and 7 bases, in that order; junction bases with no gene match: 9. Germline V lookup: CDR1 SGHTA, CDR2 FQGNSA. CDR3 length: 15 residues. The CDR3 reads CASSLGTSDLWEQYF. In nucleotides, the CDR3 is TGTGCCAGCAGCTTGGGGACTAGCGACCTTTGGGAGCAGTACTTC.

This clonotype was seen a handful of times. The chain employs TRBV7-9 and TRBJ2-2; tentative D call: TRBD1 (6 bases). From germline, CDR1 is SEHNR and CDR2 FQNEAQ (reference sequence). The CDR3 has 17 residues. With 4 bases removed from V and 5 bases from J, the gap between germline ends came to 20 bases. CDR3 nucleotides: TGTGCCAGCAGCTATTTCCCCCGGACAGAGTATACCGGGGAGCTGTTTTTT. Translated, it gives CASSYFPRTEYTGELFF. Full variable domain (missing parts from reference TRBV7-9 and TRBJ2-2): DTGVSQNPRHKITKRGQNVTFRCDPISEHNRLYWYRQTLGQGPEFLTYFQNEAQLEKSRLLSDRFSAERPKGSFSTLEIQRTEQGDSAMYLCASSYFPRTEYTGELFFGEGSRLTVL.

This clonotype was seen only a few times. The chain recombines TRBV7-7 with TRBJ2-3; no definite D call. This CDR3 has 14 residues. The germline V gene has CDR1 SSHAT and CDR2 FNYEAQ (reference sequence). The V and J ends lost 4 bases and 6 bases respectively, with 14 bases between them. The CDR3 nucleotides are TGTGCCAGCAGCTCAAGAGGCACCTCGGATACGCAGTATTTT. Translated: CASSSRGTSDTQYF.

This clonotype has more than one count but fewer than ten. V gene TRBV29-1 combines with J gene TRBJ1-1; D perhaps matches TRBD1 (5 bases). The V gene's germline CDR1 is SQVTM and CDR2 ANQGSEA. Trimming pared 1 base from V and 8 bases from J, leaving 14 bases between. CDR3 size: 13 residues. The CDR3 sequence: CSVEVLDSNEAFF. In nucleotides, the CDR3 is TGCAGCGTTGAAGTCCTTGACAGTAACGAAGCTTTCTTT.

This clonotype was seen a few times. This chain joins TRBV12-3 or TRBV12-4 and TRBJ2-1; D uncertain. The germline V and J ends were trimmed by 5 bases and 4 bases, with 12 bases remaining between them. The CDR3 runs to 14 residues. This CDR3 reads CASSPGLGYNEQFF. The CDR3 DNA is TGTGCCAGCAGTCCAGGTCTGGGATACAATGAGCAGTTCTTC.

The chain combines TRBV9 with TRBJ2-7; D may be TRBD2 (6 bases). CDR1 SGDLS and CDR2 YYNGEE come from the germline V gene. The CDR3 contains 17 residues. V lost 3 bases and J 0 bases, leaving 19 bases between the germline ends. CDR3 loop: CASSAGRDSRSSYEQYF. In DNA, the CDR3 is TGTGCCAGCAGCGCCGGCCGGGACTCCCGTAGCTCCTACGAGCAGTACTTC.

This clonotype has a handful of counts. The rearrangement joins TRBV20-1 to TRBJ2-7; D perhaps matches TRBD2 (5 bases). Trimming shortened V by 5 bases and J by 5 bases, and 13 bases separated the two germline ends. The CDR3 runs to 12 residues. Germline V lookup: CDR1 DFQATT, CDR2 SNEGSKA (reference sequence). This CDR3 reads CSASGEEDEQYF. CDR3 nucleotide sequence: TGCAGTGCTTCGGGCGAGGAGGACGAGCAGTACTTC.

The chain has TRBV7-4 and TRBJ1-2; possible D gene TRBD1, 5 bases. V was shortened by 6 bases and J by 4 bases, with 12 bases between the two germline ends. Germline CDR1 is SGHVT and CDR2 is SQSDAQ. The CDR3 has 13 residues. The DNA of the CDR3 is TGTGCCAGCAGTTGGGACGCGGTCTATGGCTACACCTTC. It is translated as CASSWDAVYGYTF. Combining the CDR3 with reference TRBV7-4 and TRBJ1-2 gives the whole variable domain GAGVSQSPRYKVAKRGRDVALRCDSISGHVTLYWYRQTLGQGSEVLTYSQSDAQRDKSGRPSGRFSAERPERSVSTLKIQRTEQGDSAVYLCASSWDAVYGYTFGSGTRLTVV.